These 10 T cell receptor beta chains originate from one sample sequenced in a study of OX40 agonist ivuxolimab in advanced cancers. Sequencing used immunoSEQ multiplex PCR; TCRdb keeps in-frame clones, though not all of them. The sample includes more than 25,000 clones, roughly 86% of them seen just once. This specimen was CD4+ or CD8+ T cells sorted from blood, taken in a trial of the OX40 agonist ivuxolimab. These receptors were collected from an adult with an advanced solid tumor such as melanoma, head and neck, liver or kidney cancer.

The rearrangement uses TRBV7-8 and TRBJ2-2; D unclear. The CDR3 runs to 14 residues. V was cut by 3 bases and J by 0 bases, with 5 bases left in between. Germline V gene data show CDR1 as SGHVS and CDR2 as FQNEAQ. In DNA form, the CDR3 reads TGTGCCAGCAGCTTTGGAGCGAACACCGGGGAGCTGTTTTTT. Protein sequence: CASSFGANTGELFF.

The chain employs TRBV7-9 and TRBJ2-2; 9 positions agree with TRBD2. V dropped 4 bases and J dropped 0; count of bases not matched to a gene: 3. CDR1 and CDR2 (germline): SEHNR, FQNEAQ (reference sequence). The length of the CDR3 is 16 residues. CDR3 loop: CASSSGTSSNTGELFF. Written as DNA, the CDR3 is TGTGCCAGCAGCTCAGGGACTAGCTCGAACACCGGGGAGCTGTTTTTT.

J is TRBJ2-7 and V is TRBV5-6; D may be TRBD2 (5 bases). The CDR3 loop spans 14 amino acids. Germline-derived CDR1 and CDR2 are SGHDT and YYEEEE. V was cut by 0 bases and J by 0 bases, with 7 bases left in between. CDR3 residues: CASSLEGSSYEQYF. The CDR3 DNA reads TGTGCCAGCAGCTTGGAAGGGAGCTCCTACGAGCAGTACTTC.

Relative to its sample, this clone is medium-sized. The rearrangement links TRBV2 to TRBJ1-3; a possible D gene is TRBD1 (6 bases). Germline CDR1 reads SNHLY; CDR2 reads FYNNEI. V was pared by 4 bases and J by 5 bases, with 12 bases between. This CDR3 is built from 14 residues. The CDR3 region is CASSAYRDRNTIYF. CDR3 coding DNA: TGTGCCAGCAGTGCTTACAGGGATAGAAACACCATATATTTT.

This clone was picked up a small number of times. The rearrangement links TRBV27 to TRBJ2-6; D remains unclear. In germline, CDR1 is MNHEY, CDR2 SMNVEV (reference sequence). V lost 8 bases to trimming and J lost 0 bases, with 8 bases between them. The CDR3 spans 14 residues. The CDR3 DNA is TGTGCCAGCCTGGGCTACTCTGGGGCCAACGTCCTGACTTTC. It codes for CASLGYSGANVLTF.

The CDR3 bases are TGTGCCAGCAGCTTAGTTGGGAAGAATGAAAAACTGTTTTTT. It translates to CASSLVGKNEKLFF. The V call is TRBV7-9, the J call TRBJ1-4; D is unclear. Germline V gene data show CDR1 as SEHNR and CDR2 as FQNEAQ (reference sequence). V lost 1 base and J lost 5, with 8 bases in between. The CDR3 loop spans 14 amino acids.

The chain has TRBV30 and TRBJ2-7, with 9 positions matching TRBD1. In germline, CDR1 is GTSNPN, CDR2 SVGIG (reference sequence). The CDR3 runs 14 residues. V was pared by 0 bases and J by 3 bases, with 3 bases of the junction left unmatched. CDR3 region: CAWSVGTGNYEQYF. The DNA for the CDR3 is TGTGCCTGGAGTGTTGGGACAGGGAACTACGAGCAGTACTTC.

This chain connects TRBV15 to TRBJ1-1; D not resolved. This CDR3 comprises 13 residues. Germline V CDR1 and CDR2: LNHNV, YYDKDF (reference sequence). Trimming cost V 5 bases and J 0 bases, with 7 bases left between them. The CDR3 region is CATSPGMNTEAFF. As DNA, the CDR3 is TGTGCCACCAGCCCAGGTATGAACACTGAAGCTTTCTTT.

J is TRBJ1-1 and V is TRBV21-1; the tabulated D call, TRBD1, remains unverified against the DNA. TRBV21-1 is a pseudogene. The CDR3 loop spans 13 amino acids. CDR3 in DNA: TGTGCCAGCAGCGGTCAGGGGGCCACTGAAGCTTTCTTT. Encoded protein: CASSGQGATEAFF.

The V and J genes are TRBV29-1 and TRBJ2-3; maybe TRBD2 (6 bases). Germline CDR1 is SQVTM and CDR2 is ANQGSEA. This CDR3 has 14 residues. V was cut by 2 bases and J by 1 base, with 10 bases left in between. For the CDR3, the DNA is TGCAGCGTTGAACGGCGGGACCGCACAGATACGCAGTATTTT. Translated: CSVERRDRTDTQYF.